The clone carrying this T cell receptor (beta chain) was detected ten times or more. V was pared by 0 bases and J by 1 base, with 15 bases of the junction left unmatched. The CDR3 runs to 21 residues. Germline values: CDR1 MGHRA, CDR2 YSYEKL. This entry belongs to a study of T-cell memory formation after mild COVID-19. From the 5' RACE reads, TCRdb called clonotypes with MiXCR, one entry per CDR3 protein. The data contain 40,000 or so distinct CDR3 sequences, approximately 7% of them singletons. The clonotype originates from an adult who had mild COVID-19 (a few samples of this study predate the infection). Cell type and time point are not known. Sequenced material: PBMCs or a T cell subset sorted from them (not recorded which). The genes are TRBV4-1 and TRBJ2-7; TRBD2 aligns across 13 bases. The CDR3 here is CASSQDAQGLAGTIGSYEQYF. The CDR3 nucleotides are TGCGCCAGCAGCCAAGATGCACAGGGACTAGCGGGGACGATAGGTTCCTACGAGCAGTACTTC.